This T cell receptor beta chain was identified during a study of T-cell memory formation after mild COVID-19. Background on the study: TCR clusters were mostly donor specific.

This clonotype was counted a few times. Germline lookup yields CDR1 MNHGY and CDR2 SVAAGI. With 7 bases clipped from V and 2 bases from J, the junction kept 18 bases outside the gene matches. CDR3 size: 18 residues. A single record per CDR3 protein comes from TCRdb applying MiXCR to the 5' RACE reads. The sample holds tens of thousands of distinct CDR3 sequences, about 13% seen once. The TCR originated in an adult woman who had mild COVID-19 (a few samples of this study predate the infection). Cell type and time point are not known. The sample comprised PBMCs or a T cell subset sorted from them (not recorded which). The chain links TRBV6-9 to TRBJ2-7; 9 bases map to TRBD1. CDR3 sequence: CASNKQGADLYCPYEQYF. The CDR3 region has the DNA TGTGCCAGCAACAAACAGGGGGCTGATTTATATTGCCCCTACGAGCAGTACTTC.